Each of the 8 T cell receptor beta chains below was sequenced from the same sample in a study of T cells in Graves' hyperthyroidism and ophthalmopathy (dated by TCRdb to the late 2010s). The library was built by means of multiplex PCR. The sequencer was an Illumina HiSeq 2000. The TCR beta CDR3 regions were amplified from the RNA transcripts. The first round of RT-PCR for the TCR CDR3 was performed with the HTBI primer set and the Qiagen OneStep RT-PCR kit. In TCRdb, the public reads were trimmed at Q25 with fastp and aligned with MiXCR, with productive beta chains retained. All rows with the same CDR3 protein become a single entry with the most common DNA and genes. The sample table lists approximately 720,000 distinct CDR3 sequences, 18% of them with a count of one. Of the sample, around 17% falls within the top ten clones. Source material: blood. The receptors derive from a woman in her forties or fifties with Graves' hyperthyroidism that later progressed to Graves' ophthalmopathy.

The chain has TRBV6-6 and TRBJ2-1; 8 positions match TRBD1. V lost 2 bases and J lost 4; bases outside the gene matches: 4. The CDR3 covers 15 residues. Per germline, CDR1 MNHNY and CDR2 SVGAGI (reference sequence). CDR3 sequence reads: CASSYPDRDYNEQFF. CDR3 bases: TGTGCCAGCAGTTACCCGGACAGGGATTACAATGAGCAGTTCTTC.

This chain uses TRBV12-3 or TRBV12-4 with TRBJ2-1; D is undetermined. CDR3 length: 14 amino acids. Trimming left V 0 bases short and J 2 bases short, with 5 bases between. CDR3 loop: CASSLAQPYNEQFF. Here the CDR3 DNA reads TGTGCCAGCAGTTTAGCCCAACCCTACAATGAGCAGTTCTTC.

CDR3 DNA sequence: TGCGCCAGCAGCCAGGACAGGTCCCTGGCCCGTCGTGGAAAACTGTTTTTT. Translation gives CASSQDRSLARRGKLFF. The chain is built from TRBV4-1 and TRBJ1-4; TRBD1 aligns across 7 bases. The V gene end was trimmed by 3 bases and the J gene end by 10 bases; junction bases not matched to a gene: 17. Per germline, CDR1 MGHRA and CDR2 YSYEKL. CDR3 length: 17 residues.

This clonotype was counted a few times. The chain carries TRBV6-5 and TRBJ2-5; 7 bases map to TRBD1. The V segment lost 2 bases and the J segment 2 bases; nucleotides outside the gene matches: 5. There are 15 residues in the CDR3. Germline lookup yields CDR1 MNHEY and CDR2 SVGAGI. CDR3 in DNA: TGTGCCAGCAGTTACACCGGGACAGAACAAGAGACCCAGTACTTC. Protein: CASSYTGTEQETQYF.

This clonotype was recorded at least ten times. This sequence joins TRBV18 and TRBJ2-7; TRBD2 agrees at 7 bases. V shed 0 bases and J 5 bases; nucleotides not matched to a gene: 1. The length of the CDR3 is 13 residues. The germline V gene encodes CDR1 KGHSH and CDR2 LQKENI. The CDR3 protein is CASSPPAGDEQYF. CDR3 nucleotides: TGTGCCAGCTCACCACCGGCGGGGGACGAGCAGTACTTC.

CDR3 DNA sequence: TGTGCCATCAGTGAGTCAGGGTTTAGCGATTCACCCCTCCACTTT. It yields the protein CAISESGFSDSPLHF. V and J are TRBV10-3 and TRBJ1-6; no definite D call. Germline V gene data show CDR1 as ENHRY and CDR2 as SYGVKD. This CDR3 has 15 amino acids. V was shortened by 0 bases and J by 8 bases, with 11 bases between the two germline ends.

This chain uses TRBV20-1 with TRBJ2-3, with a weak D call TRBD2 (7 bases). Germline loops: CDR1 DFQATT, CDR2 SNEGSKA (reference sequence). Trimming pared 0 bases from V and 2 bases from J, leaving 12 bases between. The CDR3 totals 15 residues. CDR3 bases: TGCAGTGCTAGAGATGCGGGGGCACCCACAGATACGCAGTATTTT. This codes for CSARDAGAPTDTQYF.

This clonotype was recorded at least ten times. The chain couples TRBV11-1 to TRBJ2-2; 7 bases are a match to TRBD1. J was trimmed by 6 bases and V by 5 bases; bases with no gene match: 6. The CDR3 spans 14 residues. Germline lookup yields CDR1 SGHAT and CDR2 FQDESV (reference sequence). In nucleotides, the CDR3 is TGTGCCAGCAGCACCGACAGGGTAGCCGGGGAGCTGTTTTTT. It yields the protein CASSTDRVAGELFF. Complete variable domain (other parts from reference TRBV11-1 and TRBJ2-2): EAEVAQSPRYKITEKSQAVAFWCDPISGHATLYWYRQILGQGPELLVQFQDESVVDDSQLPKDRFSAERLKGVDSTLKIQPAELGDSAMYLCASSTDRVAGELFFGEGSRLTVL.